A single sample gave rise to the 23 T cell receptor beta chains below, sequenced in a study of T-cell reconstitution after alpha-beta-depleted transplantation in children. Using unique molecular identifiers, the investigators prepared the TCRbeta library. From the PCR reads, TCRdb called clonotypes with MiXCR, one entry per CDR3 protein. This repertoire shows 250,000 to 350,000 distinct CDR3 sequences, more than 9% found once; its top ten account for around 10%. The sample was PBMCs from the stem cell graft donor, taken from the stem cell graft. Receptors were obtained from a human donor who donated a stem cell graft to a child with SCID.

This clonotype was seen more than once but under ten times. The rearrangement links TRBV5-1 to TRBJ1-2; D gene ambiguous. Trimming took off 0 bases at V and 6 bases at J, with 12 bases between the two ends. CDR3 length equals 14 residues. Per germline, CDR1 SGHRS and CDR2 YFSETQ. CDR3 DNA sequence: TGCGCCAGCAGCTTGGAGGCATCGGGTGATGGCTACACCTTC. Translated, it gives CASSLEASGDGYTF.

As DNA, the CDR3 is TGTGCCAGCAGCTTCGGGACACCAGATACGCAGTATTTT. It yields the protein CASSFGTPDTQYF. The chain couples TRBV7-3 to TRBJ2-3, with a possible D match to TRBD1 (6 bases). The ends were cut back, 3 bases at V and 4 bases at J, with 8 bases in the middle. Germline CDR1 SGHTA, CDR2 FQGTGA. The CDR3 loop spans 13 amino acids.

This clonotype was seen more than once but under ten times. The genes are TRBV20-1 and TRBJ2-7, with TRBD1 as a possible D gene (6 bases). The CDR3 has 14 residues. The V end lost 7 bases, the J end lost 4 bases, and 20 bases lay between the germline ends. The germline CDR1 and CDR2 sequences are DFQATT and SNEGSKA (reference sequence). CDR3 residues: CSVLGRAGVYEQYF. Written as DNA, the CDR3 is TGCAGTGTTCTAGGTAGAGCAGGGGTGTACGAGCAGTACTTC.

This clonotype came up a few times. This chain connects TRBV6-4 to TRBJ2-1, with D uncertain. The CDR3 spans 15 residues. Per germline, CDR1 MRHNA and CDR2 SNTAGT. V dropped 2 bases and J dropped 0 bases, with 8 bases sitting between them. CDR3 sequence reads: CASSDGRSSYNEQFF. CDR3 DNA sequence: TGTGCCAGCAGTGACGGAAGGAGCTCCTACAATGAGCAGTTCTTC.

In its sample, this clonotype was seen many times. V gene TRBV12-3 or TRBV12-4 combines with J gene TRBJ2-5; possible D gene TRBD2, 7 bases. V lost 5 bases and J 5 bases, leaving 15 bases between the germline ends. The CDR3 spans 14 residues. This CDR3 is CASSRGGARETQYF. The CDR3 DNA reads TGTGCCAGCAGTAGAGGGGGGGCCCGGGAGACCCAGTACTTC.

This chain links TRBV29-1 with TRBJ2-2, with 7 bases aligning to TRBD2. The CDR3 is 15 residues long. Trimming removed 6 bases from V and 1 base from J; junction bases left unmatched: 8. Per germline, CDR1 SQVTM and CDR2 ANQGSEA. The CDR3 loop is CSVAKAGMNTGELFF. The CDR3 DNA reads TGCAGCGTCGCCAAAGCGGGGATGAACACCGGGGAGCTGTTTTTT.

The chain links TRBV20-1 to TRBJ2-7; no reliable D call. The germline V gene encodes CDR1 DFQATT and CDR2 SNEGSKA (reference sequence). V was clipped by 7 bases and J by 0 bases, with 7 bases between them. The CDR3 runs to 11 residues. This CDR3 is CSVKGSYEQYF. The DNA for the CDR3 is TGCAGTGTTAAAGGCTCCTACGAGCAGTACTTC.

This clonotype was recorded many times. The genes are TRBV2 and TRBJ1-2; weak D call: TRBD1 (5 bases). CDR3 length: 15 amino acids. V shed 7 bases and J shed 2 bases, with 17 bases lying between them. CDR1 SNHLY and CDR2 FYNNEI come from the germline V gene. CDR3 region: CASILDRDGNYGYTF. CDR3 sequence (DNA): TGTGCCAGCATTTTAGACCGGGACGGAAACTATGGCTACACCTTC.

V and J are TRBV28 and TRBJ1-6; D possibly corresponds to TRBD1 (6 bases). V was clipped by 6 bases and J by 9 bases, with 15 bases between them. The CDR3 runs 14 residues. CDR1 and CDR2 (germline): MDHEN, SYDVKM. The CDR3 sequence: CASRSQGVGSPLHF. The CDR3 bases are TGTGCCAGCAGATCACAGGGAGTTGGTTCACCCCTCCACTTT. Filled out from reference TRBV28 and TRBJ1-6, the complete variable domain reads DVKVTQSSRYLVKRTGEKVFLECVQDMDHENMFWYRQDPGLGLRLIYFSYDVKMKEKGDIPEGYSVSREKKERFSLILESASTNQTSMYLCASRSQGVGSPLHFGNGTRLTVT.

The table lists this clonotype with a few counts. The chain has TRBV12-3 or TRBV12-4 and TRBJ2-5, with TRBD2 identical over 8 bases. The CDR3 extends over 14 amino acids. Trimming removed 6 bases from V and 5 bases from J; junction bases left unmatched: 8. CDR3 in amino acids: CASSPPGLGETQYF. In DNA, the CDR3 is TGTGCCAGCAGCCCCCCGGGACTAGGGGAGACCCAGTACTTC.

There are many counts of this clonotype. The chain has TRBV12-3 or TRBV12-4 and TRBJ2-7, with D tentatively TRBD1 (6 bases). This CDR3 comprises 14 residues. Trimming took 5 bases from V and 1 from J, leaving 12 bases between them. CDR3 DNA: TGTGCCAGCAGTCCCTTTGGGACATCCTACGAGCAGTACTTC. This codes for CASSPFGTSYEQYF.

The CDR3: CSARDRDRDEQFF. CDR3 DNA sequence: TGCAGTGCTAGAGACCGGGACCGGGATGAGCAGTTCTTC. V gene TRBV20-1 combines with J gene TRBJ2-1; D possibly matches TRBD1 or TRBD2 (5 bases each). Looked up from germline, CDR1 is DFQATT and CDR2 is SNEGSKA (reference sequence). Trimming shortened V by 0 bases and J by 8 bases, and 11 bases separated the two germline ends. The CDR3 length is 13 residues.

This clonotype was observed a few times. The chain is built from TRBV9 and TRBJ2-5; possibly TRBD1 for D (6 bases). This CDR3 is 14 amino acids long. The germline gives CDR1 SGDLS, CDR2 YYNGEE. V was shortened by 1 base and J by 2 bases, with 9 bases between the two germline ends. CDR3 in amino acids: CASSVRGQQETQYF. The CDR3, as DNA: TGTGCCAGCAGCGTAAGAGGACAGCAAGAGACCCAGTACTTC.

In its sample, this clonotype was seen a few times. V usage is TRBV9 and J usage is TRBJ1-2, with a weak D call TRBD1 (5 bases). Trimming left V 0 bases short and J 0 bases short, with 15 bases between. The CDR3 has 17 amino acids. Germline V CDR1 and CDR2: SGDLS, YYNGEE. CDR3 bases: TGTGCCAGCAGCGTAGCCCCTAGCAGGGAAACTAACTATGGCTACACCTTC. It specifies CASSVAPSRETNYGYTF.

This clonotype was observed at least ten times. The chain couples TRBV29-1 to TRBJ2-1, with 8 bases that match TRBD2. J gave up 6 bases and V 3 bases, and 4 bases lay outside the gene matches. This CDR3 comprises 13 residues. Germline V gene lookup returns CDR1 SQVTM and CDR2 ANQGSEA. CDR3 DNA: TGCAGCGTTGAGTCCGGGACTAGCAATGAGCAGTTCTTC. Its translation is CSVESGTSNEQFF.

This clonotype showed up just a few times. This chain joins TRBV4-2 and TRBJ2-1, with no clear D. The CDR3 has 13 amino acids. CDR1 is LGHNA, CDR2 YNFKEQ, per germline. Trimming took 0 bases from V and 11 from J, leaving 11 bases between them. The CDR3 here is CASSQDWSQKQFF. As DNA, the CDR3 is TGTGCCAGCAGCCAAGATTGGAGCCAAAAGCAGTTCTTC.

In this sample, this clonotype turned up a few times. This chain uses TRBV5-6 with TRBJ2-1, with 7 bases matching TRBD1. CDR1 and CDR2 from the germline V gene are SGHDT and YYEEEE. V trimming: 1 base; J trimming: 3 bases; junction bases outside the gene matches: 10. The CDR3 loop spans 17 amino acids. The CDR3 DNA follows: TGTGCCAGCAGCTTGAGGGGGCAAGGAAGGTTCTACAATGAGCAGTTCTTC. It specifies CASSLRGQGRFYNEQFF.

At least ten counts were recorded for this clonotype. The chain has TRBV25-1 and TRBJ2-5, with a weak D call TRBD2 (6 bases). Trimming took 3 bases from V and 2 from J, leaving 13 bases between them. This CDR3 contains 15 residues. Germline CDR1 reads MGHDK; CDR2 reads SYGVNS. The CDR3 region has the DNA TGTGCCAGCAGTGACGAGCTTCGGGGGCAAGAGACCCAGTACTTC. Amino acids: CASSDELRGQETQYF.

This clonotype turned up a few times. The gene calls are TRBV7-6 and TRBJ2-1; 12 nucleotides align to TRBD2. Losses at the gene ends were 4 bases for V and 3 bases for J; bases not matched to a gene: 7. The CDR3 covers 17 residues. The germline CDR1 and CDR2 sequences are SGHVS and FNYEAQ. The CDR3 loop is CASSSGLAGSIYNEQFF. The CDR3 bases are TGTGCCAGCAGCTCGGGACTAGCGGGCTCAATCTACAATGAGCAGTTCTTC. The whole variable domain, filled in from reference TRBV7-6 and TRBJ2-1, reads GAGVSQSPRYKVTKRGQDVALRCDPISGHVSLYWYRQALGQGPEFLTYFNYEAQQDKSGLPNDRFSAERPEGSISTLTIQRTEQRDSAMYRCASSSGLAGSIYNEQFFGPGTRLTVL.

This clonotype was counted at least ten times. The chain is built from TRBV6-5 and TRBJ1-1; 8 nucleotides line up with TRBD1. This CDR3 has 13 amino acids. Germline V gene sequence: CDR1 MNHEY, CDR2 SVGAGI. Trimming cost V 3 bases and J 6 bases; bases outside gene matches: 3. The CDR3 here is CASSYHRGAEAFF. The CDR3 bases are TGTGCCAGCAGTTATCACAGGGGGGCTGAAGCTTTCTTT.

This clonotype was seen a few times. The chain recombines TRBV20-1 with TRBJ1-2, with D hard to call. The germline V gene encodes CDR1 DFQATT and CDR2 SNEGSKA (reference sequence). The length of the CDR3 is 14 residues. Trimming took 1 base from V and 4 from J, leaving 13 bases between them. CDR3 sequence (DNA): TGCAGTGCTAGAGCCGGGATAGCAGGCTATGGCTACACCTTC. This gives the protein CSARAGIAGYGYTF.

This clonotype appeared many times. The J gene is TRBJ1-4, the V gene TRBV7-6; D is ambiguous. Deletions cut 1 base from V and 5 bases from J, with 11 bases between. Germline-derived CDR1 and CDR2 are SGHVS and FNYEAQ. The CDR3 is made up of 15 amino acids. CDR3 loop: CASSLGLGRNEKLFF. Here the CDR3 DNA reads TGTGCCAGCAGCTTAGGTCTCGGGAGGAATGAAAAACTGTTTTTT.

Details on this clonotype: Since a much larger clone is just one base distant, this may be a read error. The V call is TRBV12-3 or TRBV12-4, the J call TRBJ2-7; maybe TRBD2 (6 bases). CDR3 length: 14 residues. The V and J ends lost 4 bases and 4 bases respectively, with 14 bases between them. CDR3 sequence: CASSSPVGGYEQYF. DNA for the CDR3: TGTGCCAGCAGTTCTCCTGTGGGGGGTTACGAGCAGTACTTC.